This entry describes one TCR beta chain. The data belong to a study of patients and donors after allogeneic stem cell transplantation. This CDR3 spans 15 amino acids. Trimming pared 4 bases from V and 9 bases from J, leaving 16 bases between. CDR1 and CDR2 from the germline V gene are MNHEY and SVGAGI. TCRdb re-called the RT-PCR reads through MiXCR, storing one row per CDR3 protein. This table has approximately 150,000 distinct CDR3 sequences, about a third appearing once. Material for sequencing was blood, either unsorted or a sorted T cell fraction (not recorded which). This receptor was obtained from a human donor who was either an allogeneic HSCT recipient or a stem cell or donor lymphocyte infusion donor (not recorded which). It is not recorded whose cells these are; they may come from a transplant donor. The chain employs TRBV6-5 and TRBJ1-6, with D possibly TRBD1 on 5 matching bases. CDR3 residues: CASSLRGGVPSPLHF. The CDR3 DNA reads as TGTGCCAGCAGTTTACGGGGAGGGGTACCTTCACCCCTCCACTTT.